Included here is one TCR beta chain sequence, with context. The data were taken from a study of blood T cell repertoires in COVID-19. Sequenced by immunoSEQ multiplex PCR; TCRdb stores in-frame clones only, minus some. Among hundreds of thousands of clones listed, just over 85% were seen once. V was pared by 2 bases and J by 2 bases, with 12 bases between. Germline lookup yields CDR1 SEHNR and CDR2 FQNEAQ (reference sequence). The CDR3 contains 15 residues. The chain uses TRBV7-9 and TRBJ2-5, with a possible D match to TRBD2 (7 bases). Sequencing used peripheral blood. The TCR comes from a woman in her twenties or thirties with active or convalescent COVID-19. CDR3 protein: CASSLKGGLQETQYF. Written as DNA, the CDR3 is TGTGCCAGCAGCTTAAAGGGGGGACTACAAGAGACCCAGTACTTC.